A single sample gave rise to the 10 T cell receptor beta chains below, sequenced in a study of CD8+ T cells in alopecia areata. The sequencing template was cDNA reverse transcribed from extracted RNA. The table came from immunoSEQ multiplex PCR; TCRdb's copy has only in-frame clones and leaves some out. The data show around 300,000 clones, about 62% seen once. Sample treatment: oral pan-JAK inhibitor, 5-10 mg twice daily. The sequences come from CD4+ T cells sorted from blood, collected at roughly week 52, from a patient treated with tofacitinib. The origin of the receptors is a human donor with alopecia areata.

This clone was seen once. The V and J genes are TRBV27 and TRBJ1-1, with 8 bases aligning to TRBD1. Germline CDR1 is MNHEY and CDR2 is SMNVEV (reference sequence). CDR3 length: 15 residues. The V and J ends lost 5 bases and 5 bases, in that order; junction bases with no gene match: 10. The CDR3 is CASSPRTGMRTEAFF. The CDR3 DNA reads as TGTGCCAGCAGTCCGAGGACAGGGATGAGGACTGAAGCTTTCTTT.

The chain carries TRBV13 and TRBJ2-5, with 7 positions matching TRBD2. Per germline, CDR1 PRHDT and CDR2 FYEKMQ (reference sequence). J gave up 5 bases and V 4 bases, and 13 bases lay outside the gene matches. The CDR3 runs to 16 residues. This CDR3 is CASSSYVGLGGETQYF. In nucleotides, the CDR3 is TGTGCCAGCAGCTCCTACGTCGGACTAGGCGGGGAGACCCAGTACTTC.

This chain links TRBV15 with TRBJ1-6; 8 bases match TRBD1. CDR1 is LNHNV, CDR2 YYDKDF, per germline (reference sequence). This CDR3 has 15 amino acids. Trimming at V came to 5 bases and at J to 6 bases, leaving 6 bases not matched to a gene. Here the CDR3 DNA reads TGTGCCACCAGCCCGCGGGACAGGACTAATTCACCCCTCCACTTT. Translating gives CATSPRDRTNSPLHF. Full variable domain (missing parts from reference TRBV15 and TRBJ1-6): DAMVIQNPRYQVTQFGKPVTLSCSQTLNHNVMYWYQQKSSQAPKLLFHYYDKDFNNEADTPDNFQSRRPNTSFCFLDIRSPGLGDTAMYLCATSPRDRTNSPLHFGNGTRLTVT.

In its sample, this clone was seen a few times. CDR3 DNA sequence: TGTGCCTGGAGTGTGCGGGGGCTGATCACAGATACGCAGTATTTT. Protein sequence: CAWSVRGLITDTQYF. The chain couples TRBV30 to TRBJ2-3; D perhaps matches TRBD2 (7 bases). The CDR3 sequence is 15 residues long. Germline V gene data show CDR1 as GTSNPN and CDR2 as SVGIG (reference sequence). The V end was cut by 0 bases, the J end by 2 bases, with 12 bases between.

V usage is TRBV15 and J usage is TRBJ2-5; 7 bases line up with TRBD1. The germline V gene encodes CDR1 LNHNV and CDR2 YYDKDF (reference sequence). J lost 5 bases, V lost 1 base, and 10 bases had no gene match. The CDR3 contains 16 residues. CDR3 nucleotide sequence: TGTGCCACCAGCAGAGGGGACAGTCACTTCGGGGAGACCCAGTACTTC. This gives the protein CATSRGDSHFGETQYF.

The rearrangement links TRBV2 to TRBJ1-6; tentative D call: TRBD1 (6 bases). Germline V CDR1 and CDR2: SNHLY, FYNNEI. The CDR3 extends over 15 amino acids. Between the trimmed V and J ends, which lost 4 bases and 7 bases, there was a span of 14 bases. In DNA form, the CDR3 reads TGTGCCAGCAGTGGGACAGTTCCGTGGAATTCACCCCTCCACTTT. Residues: CASSGTVPWNSPLHF.

The chain uses TRBV29-1 and TRBJ1-2; possible D gene TRBD1, 5 bases. Germline V gene sequence: CDR1 SQVTM, CDR2 ANQGSEA. Trimming took 5 bases from V and 1 from J, leaving 14 bases between them. This CDR3 has 14 amino acids. The CDR3 DNA reads TGCAGCGTTTGGGACCCACTTTATAACTATGGCTACACCTTC. Encoded protein: CSVWDPLYNYGYTF.

In its sample, this clone was seen a few times. The rearrangement links TRBV6-5 to TRBJ2-7; D gene unclear. The CDR3 loop spans 13 amino acids. Germline lookup yields CDR1 MNHEY and CDR2 SVGAGI. V dropped 5 bases and J dropped 6 bases, with 14 bases sitting between them. CDR3 amino acids: CASSDAVGLEQYF. CDR3 sequence (DNA): TGTGCCAGCAGTGACGCGGTCGGTCTCGAGCAGTACTTC.

The chain carries TRBV5-6 and TRBJ2-5; D gene uncertain. The CDR3 contains 14 residues. The V gene's germline CDR1 is SGHDT and CDR2 YYEEEE. V dropped 0 bases and J dropped 1 base, with 7 bases sitting between them. The CDR3 DNA sequence: TGTGCCAGCAGCTTGGTGGCAGTCCAAGAGACCCAGTACTTC. It is translated as CASSLVAVQETQYF.

This chain links TRBV6-4 with TRBJ2-3; 12 bases map to TRBD2. This CDR3 contains 15 residues. Germline-derived CDR1 and CDR2 are MRHNA and SNTAGT. V lost 4 bases, J lost 5 bases, and 4 bases stayed unmatched. The DNA for the CDR3 is TGTGCCAGCAGTGTCCTAGCGGGGGGGCGAGATACGCAGTATTTT. It is translated as CASSVLAGGRDTQYF.